These T cell receptor beta chains were read from a single sample in a study of blood T cell repertoires in COVID-19. Measured with immunoSEQ multiplex PCR; TCRdb has only the in-frame clones, and not every one. The table includes around 250,000 clones, 65% to 85% detected once. The sequencing input was peripheral blood. The receptor set was obtained from a man older than 75 with acute or convalescent COVID-19. The CDR3 runs from the conserved cysteine through the conserved F or W. Each record gives: clone size, D gene, V gene, J gene, CDR3 protein, CDR3 DNA. A D gene is named only where the DNA matches it firmly. Clone size, where shown, is once, few, many, or a class for clones that have expanded.

clone size: -
D gene: -
V gene: TRBV5-1
J gene: TRBJ1-1
CDR3 protein: CASSLVSLPNTEAFF
CDR3 DNA: TGCGCCAGCAGCTTGGTTAGCCTTCCGAACACTGAAGCTTTCTTT

clone size: -
D gene: TRBD1
V gene: TRBV19
J gene: TRBJ1-5
CDR3 protein: CASSPRDRGNNQPQHF
CDR3 DNA: TGTGCCAGTAGTCCAAGGGACAGGGGTAACAATCAGCCCCAGCATTTT

clone size: -
D gene: TRBD1
V gene: TRBV5-1
J gene: TRBJ2-2
CDR3 protein: CASSPDRGGAGELFF
CDR3 DNA: TGCGCCAGCAGCCCTGACAGGGGCGGGGCCGGGGAGCTGTTTTTT

clone size: -
D gene: TRBD1
V gene: TRBV5-4
J gene: TRBJ1-2
CDR3 protein: CASSPGGQGRPYGYTF
CDR3 DNA: TGTGCCAGCAGCCCGGGGGGACAGGGAAGACCATATGGCTACACCTTC

clone size: -
D gene: -
V gene: TRBV6-8
J gene: TRBJ1-3
CDR3 protein: CASSPRLMVGAGNTIYF
CDR3 DNA: TGTGCCAGCAGTCCTAGGTTAATGGTAGGGGCAGGAAACACCATATATTTT

clone size: -
D gene: -
V gene: TRBV7-7
J gene: TRBJ2-1
CDR3 protein: CASSLVGGNEQFF
CDR3 DNA: TGTGCTAGCAGCTTGGTAGGGGGTAATGAGCAGTTCTTC

clone size: -
D gene: TRBD1
V gene: TRBV19
J gene: TRBJ2-3
CDR3 protein: CASSTNTGDEDTQYF
CDR3 DNA: TGTGCCAGTAGTACGAATACAGGGGACGAAGATACGCAGTATTTT

clone size: -
D gene: -
V gene: TRBV7-2
J gene: TRBJ2-7
CDR3 protein: CASSLGTTYEQYF
CDR3 DNA: TGTGCCAGCAGCTTAGGGACAACCTACGAGCAGTACTTC

clone size: -
D gene: TRBD2
V gene: TRBV7-9
J gene: TRBJ2-1
CDR3 protein: CANSVQPTSGRTNEQFF
CDR3 DNA: TGTGCCAACAGCGTCCAACCCACTAGCGGGAGAACCAATGAGCAGTTCTTC

clone size: -
D gene: -
V gene: TRBV5-1
J gene: TRBJ1-4
CDR3 protein: CASSLVGGPEEKLFF
CDR3 DNA: TGCGCCAGCAGCTTGGTGGGGGGGCCGGAAGAAAAACTGTTTTTT

clone size: -
D gene: -
V gene: TRBV5-6
J gene: TRBJ2-5
CDR3 protein: CASSFERSDPKETQYF
CDR3 DNA: TGTGCCAGCAGCTTTGAGCGGTCCGATCCAAAAGAGACCCAGTACTTC

clone size: -
D gene: -
V gene: TRBV14
J gene: TRBJ2-7
CDR3 protein: CASSQEQKQYF
CDR3 DNA: TGTGCCAGCAGCCAAGAGCAGAAGCAGTACTTC

clone size: few
D gene: -
V gene: TRBV11-2
J gene: TRBJ2-1
CDR3 protein: CASSLVGGSYNEQFF
CDR3 DNA: TGTGCCAGCAGCTTAGTAGGGGGCTCCTACAATGAGCAGTTCTTC

clone size: once
D gene: -
V gene: TRBV6-6
J gene: TRBJ2-7
CDR3 protein: CASRSGQGAYEQYF
CDR3 DNA: TGTGCCAGCAGATCCGGCCAAGGGGCCTACGAGCAGTACTTC

clone size: -
D gene: TRBD1
V gene: TRBV3-1/TRBV3-2
J gene: TRBJ1-3
CDR3 protein: CASSQGTGRGGNTIYF
CDR3 DNA: TGTGCCAGCAGCCAAGGGACAGGTCGCGGGGGAAACACCATATATTTT

clone size: -
D gene: -
V gene: TRBV3-1/TRBV3-2
J gene: TRBJ2-3
CDR3 protein: CASSQDAPGSTDTQYF
CDR3 DNA: TGTGCCAGCAGCCAAGATGCTCCGGGGAGCACAGATACGCAGTATTTT

clone size: few
D gene: -
V gene: TRBV30
J gene: TRBJ1-3
CDR3 protein: CAWSGGSSGNTIYF
CDR3 DNA: TGTGCCTGGAGCGGGGGTTCATCTGGAAACACCATATATTTT

clone size: -
D gene: TRBD1
V gene: TRBV6-5
J gene: TRBJ2-7
CDR3 protein: CASSPRQGDEQYF
CDR3 DNA: TGTGCCAGCAGTCCCCGACAGGGAGACGAGCAGTACTTC

clone size: -
D gene: TRBD1
V gene: TRBV28
J gene: TRBJ2-5
CDR3 protein: CASNSGTGGWETQYF
CDR3 DNA: TGTGCCAGCAACTCCGGGACAGGGGGCTGGGAGACCCAGTACTTC

clone size: few
D gene: TRBD1
V gene: TRBV12-3/TRBV12-4
J gene: TRBJ2-1
CDR3 protein: CASRTGGNEQFF
CDR3 DNA: TGTGCCAGCCGGACAGGGGGCAATGAGCAGTTCTTC

clone size: -
D gene: -
V gene: TRBV6-5
J gene: TRBJ2-7
CDR3 protein: CASSSTTRRSEQYF
CDR3 DNA: TGTGCCAGCAGTTCTACGACTAGGCGGTCCGAGCAGTACTTC

clone size: -
D gene: -
V gene: TRBV13
J gene: TRBJ2-1
CDR3 protein: CASSLGGGLDNEQFF
CDR3 DNA: TGTGCCAGCAGCTTAGGGGGGGGTCTCGACAATGAGCAGTTCTTC

clone size: -
D gene: TRBD2
V gene: TRBV18
J gene: TRBJ2-5
CDR3 protein: CASSQRTSGIETQYF
CDR3 DNA: TGTGCCAGCTCACAACGGACTAGCGGGATTGAGACCCAGTACTTC

clone size: -
D gene: TRBD1
V gene: TRBV7-9
J gene: TRBJ2-5
CDR3 protein: CASSPRDREEETQYF
CDR3 DNA: TGTGCCAGCAGCCCGCGGGACAGGGAGGAAGAGACCCAGTACTTC

clone size: -
D gene: -
V gene: TRBV10-1
J gene: TRBJ2-1
CDR3 protein: CASSPPGLGGGFNEQFF
CDR3 DNA: TGCGCCAGCAGTCCCCCCGGGCTAGGAGGGGGCTTTAATGAGCAGTTCTTC

clone size: -
D gene: TRBD1
V gene: TRBV6-5
J gene: TRBJ2-7
CDR3 protein: CASSIDRDVYEQYF
CDR3 DNA: TGTGCCAGCAGTATCGACAGGGATGTCTACGAGCAGTACTTC

clone size: few
D gene: TRBD1
V gene: TRBV6-5
J gene: TRBJ1-2
CDR3 protein: CASSRDRVGYTF
CDR3 DNA: TGTGCCAGCAGCCGGGACAGGGTGGGCTACACCTTC

clone size: -
D gene: TRBD1
V gene: TRBV3-1/TRBV3-2
J gene: TRBJ2-7
CDR3 protein: CASSQVGRGPYEQYF
CDR3 DNA: TGTGCCAGCAGCCAAGTCGGCAGGGGGCCCTACGAGCAGTACTTC

clone size: -
D gene: TRBD2
V gene: TRBV7-2
J gene: TRBJ2-5
CDR3 protein: CASSLRSGRVETQYF
CDR3 DNA: TGTGCCAGCAGCTTAAGGAGCGGGAGAGTTGAGACCCAGTACTTC